Shown below are 27 T cell receptor beta chains from a single sample sequenced in a study of T cell responses to AZD1222 COVID-19 vaccine (dated by TCRdb to the early 2020s). This sample's time point label indicates: baseline before first vaccination. Library preparation used the immunoSEQ multiplex PCR assay. TCRdb holds this immuneACCESS table with in-frame rearrangements only. Some clones are missing; in checked studies, unresolved V genes explain under half, and the rest has no known cause. For this sample there are 100,000 to 150,000 clones; about 86% appear just once. The ten biggest clones cover about 12% of the sample. This specimen was peripheral blood, taken on day 0 of AZD1222 vaccination. These receptors originate from an adult in good health.

The chain recombines TRBV5-6 with TRBJ2-7; no firm D call. This CDR3 comprises 12 residues. CDR1 is SGHDT and CDR2 is YYEEEE in the germline V gene. Trimming pared 3 bases from V and 3 bases from J, leaving 7 bases between. The CDR3 loop reads CASSSDFYEQYF. DNA for the CDR3: TGTGCCAGCAGCTCGGATTTCTACGAGCAGTACTTC.

This clone was seen just once. The V and J genes are TRBV7-3 and TRBJ2-1; D gene uncertain. Germline V gives CDR1 SGHTA, CDR2 FQGTGA. This CDR3 is 15 amino acids long. V dropped 8 bases and J dropped 3 bases, with 17 bases sitting between them. The CDR3 protein is CASALHPVIYNEQFF. In nucleotides, the CDR3 is TGTGCCAGCGCCCTGCACCCAGTAATCTACAATGAGCAGTTCTTC. Filled out from reference TRBV7-3 and TRBJ2-1, the complete variable domain reads GAGVSQTPSNKVTEKGKYVELRCDPISGHTALYWYRQSLGQGPEFLIYFQGTGAADDSGLPNDRFFAVRPEGSVSTLKIQRTERGDSAVYLCASALHPVIYNEQFFGPGTRLTVL.

This clone turned up a few times. The rearrangement links TRBV6-5 to TRBJ2-2, with D hard to call. This CDR3 comprises 14 residues. Germline CDR1 is MNHEY and CDR2 is SVGAGI. V was pared by 5 bases and J by 2 bases, with 9 bases between. CDR3 loop: CASSLRDNTGELFF. Written as DNA, the CDR3 is TGTGCCAGCAGTCTCAGAGATAACACCGGGGAGCTGTTTTTT.

This clone was seen once. The chain recombines TRBV13 with TRBJ1-3, with D hard to call. Germline-derived CDR1 and CDR2 are PRHDT and FYEKMQ (reference sequence). V lost 6 bases and J lost 0, with 6 bases in between. The CDR3 contains 13 residues. CDR3 sequence (DNA): TGTGCCAGCAGTGTAAGCTCTGGAAACACCATATATTTT. Protein: CASSVSSGNTIYF. The whole variable domain, remainder taken from reference TRBV13 and TRBJ1-3, is AAGVIQSPRHLIKEKRETATLKCYPIPRHDTVYWYQQGPGQDPQFLISFYEKMQSDKGSIPDRFSAQQFSDYHSELNMSSLELGDSALYFCASSVSSGNTIYFGEGSWLTVV.

This clone was recorded a few times. This chain connects TRBV12-3 or TRBV12-4 to TRBJ1-2, with 9 bases identical to TRBD1. The CDR3 extends over 12 amino acids. V gave up 5 bases and J gave up 8 bases; unmatched junction bases: 3. The CDR3 is CASSPTGGGYTF. CDR3 DNA: TGTGCCAGCAGTCCAACAGGGGGCGGCTACACCTTC.

This chain connects TRBV28 to TRBJ2-7; D is uncertain. In germline, CDR1 is MDHEN, CDR2 SYDVKM. This CDR3 is 11 amino acids long. The V end was cut by 5 bases, the J end by 4 bases, with 6 bases between. CDR3 loop: CASSKGYEQYF. The CDR3 DNA reads TGTGCCAGCAGTAAAGGGTACGAGCAGTACTTC. The complete variable domain, with remaining parts taken from reference TRBV28 and TRBJ2-7, reads DVKVTQSSRYLVKRTGEKVFLECVQDMDHENMFWYRQDPGLGLRLIYFSYDVKMKEKGDIPEGYSVSREKKERFSLILESASTNQTSMYLCASSKGYEQYFGPGTRLTVT.

The gene calls are TRBV7-2 and TRBJ1-3; D gene unclear. The CDR3 spans 15 residues. The ends were cut back, 1 base at V and 0 bases at J, with 7 bases in the middle. Germline V gene data show CDR1 as SGHTA and CDR2 as FQGNSA. The CDR3 region is CASSLGQGSGNTIYF. DNA for the CDR3: TGTGCCAGCAGCTTAGGACAAGGCTCTGGAAACACCATATATTTT. The variable domain in full, completed from reference TRBV7-2 and TRBJ1-3, reads GAGVSQSPSNKVTEKGKDVELRCDPISGHTALYWYRQSLGQGLEFLIYFQGNSAPDKSGLPSDRFSAERTGGSVSTLTIQRTQQEDSAVYLCASSLGQGSGNTIYFGEGSWLTVV.

J is TRBJ2-2 and V is TRBV5-5, with 14 positions matching TRBD2. Germline V gene lookup returns CDR1 SGHKS and CDR2 YYEKEE (reference sequence). This CDR3 has 17 amino acids. The V segment lost 5 bases and the J segment 1 base; nucleotides outside the gene matches: 4. CDR3 in DNA: TGTGCCAGCAGGCGGACTAGCGGGAGGATGAACACCGGGGAGCTGTTTTTT. Encoded protein: CASRRTSGRMNTGELFF.

V is TRBV11-2 and J is TRBJ2-5, with D unclear. V was cut by 1 base and J by 2 bases, with 5 bases left in between. Germline assignment: CDR1 SGHAT and CDR2 FQNNGV. The CDR3 length is 13 residues. CDR3 DNA sequence: TGTGCCAGCAGCTTAGTAACACAAGAGACCCAGTACTTC. Its translation: CASSLVTQETQYF.

This clone was recorded once. This CDR3 is CASSLAGSNEKLFF. The CDR3 coding sequence is TGCGCCAGCAGCTTGGCGGGATCTAATGAAAAACTGTTTTTT. This chain joins TRBV5-1 and TRBJ1-4, with D unclear. CDR1 and CDR2 from the germline V gene are SGHRS and YFSETQ. The CDR3 spans 14 residues. Trimming left V 0 bases short and J 3 bases short, with 6 bases between.

A few counts support this clone. The chain has TRBV28 and TRBJ1-4, with TRBD1 matching 9 bases. This CDR3 is built from 16 residues. V was clipped by 6 bases and J by 7 bases; unmatched bases: 12. CDR1 and CDR2 (germline): MDHEN, SYDVKM. The CDR3 sequence: CASSPITGGYGEKLFF. The DNA for the CDR3 is TGTGCCAGCAGCCCGATTACAGGGGGCTATGGTGAAAAACTGTTTTTT.

This chain joins TRBV29-1 and TRBJ2-2; TRBD1 aligns across 8 bases. Germline lookup yields CDR1 SQVTM and CDR2 ANQGSEA. The junction had 5 bases not matched to a gene; V was cut back by 2 bases and J by 3 bases. The CDR3 has 15 amino acids. CDR3 region: CSVENQQGDTGELFF. The CDR3 DNA follows: TGCAGCGTTGAAAACCAACAGGGGGACACCGGGGAGCTGTTTTTT.

The chain recombines TRBV7-6 with TRBJ2-3; the D gene is possibly TRBD2 (5 bases). Germline V gene lookup returns CDR1 SGHVS and CDR2 FNYEAQ. The CDR3 loop spans 16 amino acids. V was trimmed by 5 bases and J by 2 bases, leaving 17 bases between them. This CDR3 is CASSPGMLADTDTQYF. CDR3 DNA sequence: TGTGCCAGCAGCCCGGGCATGCTAGCCGACACAGATACGCAGTATTTT. Full variable domain (outside the CDR3, taken from reference TRBV7-6 and TRBJ2-3): GAGVSQSPRYKVTKRGQDVALRCDPISGHVSLYWYRQALGQGPEFLTYFNYEAQQDKSGLPNDRFSAERPEGSISTLTIQRTEQRDSAMYRCASSPGMLADTDTQYFGPGTRLTVL.

This sequence joins TRBV11-3 and TRBJ2-5, with TRBD1 matching 7 bases. Germline values: CDR1 SGHNT, CDR2 YENEEA. J lost 1 base, V lost 5 bases, and 13 bases had no gene match. The CDR3 sequence is 17 residues long. This chain's CDR3 is CASSQGVGADPQETQYF. CDR3 nucleotides: TGTGCCAGCAGCCAGGGGGTGGGGGCGGACCCCCAAGAGACCCAGTACTTC.

The rearrangement links TRBV2 to TRBJ2-1; D not resolved. Germline loops: CDR1 SNHLY, CDR2 FYNNEI. The ends were cut back, 8 bases at V and 0 bases at J, with 14 bases in the middle. This CDR3 comprises 15 residues. In nucleotides, the CDR3 is TGTGCCAGCTTTTTAACGAGAAGCTCCTACAATGAGCAGTTCTTC. It codes for CASFLTRSSYNEQFF.

V usage is TRBV6-1 and J usage is TRBJ1-3, with 8 bases aligning to TRBD1. Looked up from germline, CDR1 is MNHNS and CDR2 is SASEGT. The CDR3 totals 16 residues. Unmatched junction bases numbered 5, after V lost 4 bases and J lost 0 bases. CDR3 DNA: TGTGCCAGCAGTGTAACGACAGGGGACTCTGGAAACACCATATATTTT. Translation: CASSVTTGDSGNTIYF.

The rearrangement uses TRBV19 and TRBJ2-7; D might be TRBD1 or TRBD2, each matching 5 bases. Looked up from germline, CDR1 is LNHDA and CDR2 is SQIVND (reference sequence). V was cut by 6 bases and J by 5 bases, with 17 bases left in between. The length of the CDR3 is 14 residues. The CDR3 nucleotides are TGTGCCAGTAGCCCGCCTTCGAGGGGAGACGAGCAGTACTTC. It encodes CASSPPSRGDEQYF.

The J gene is TRBJ1-6, the V gene TRBV11-2; 10 bases fit TRBD1. CDR3 length: 17 residues. The V gene's germline CDR1 is SGHAT and CDR2 FQNNGV. J gave up 10 bases and V 5 bases, and 14 bases lay outside the gene matches. The chain's CDR3 is CASSDIRPGQGRSPLHF. The CDR3, as DNA: TGTGCCAGCAGCGATATTCGACCGGGACAGGGGAGATCACCCCTCCACTTT.

V gene TRBV30 combines with J gene TRBJ1-3; TRBD1 is a possible D gene (5 bases). The V gene lost 5 bases and the J gene lost 0 bases, with 11 bases spanning the gap. Per germline, CDR1 GTSNPN and CDR2 SVGIG (reference sequence). The CDR3 covers 14 residues. This CDR3 reads CAWGTGNSGNTIYF. The CDR3 DNA sequence: TGTGCCTGGGGGACGGGAAACTCTGGAAACACCATATATTTT.

The chain couples TRBV5-1 to TRBJ1-4, with D possibly TRBD1 on 6 matching bases. From germline, CDR1 is SGHRS and CDR2 YFSETQ. Trimming removed 3 bases at V and 3 bases at J, with 9 bases between. There are 14 residues in the CDR3. CDR3 amino acids: CASSSGAANEKLFF. The CDR3 DNA reads TGCGCCAGCAGCTCAGGGGCGGCTAATGAAAAACTGTTTTTT.

This chain connects TRBV20-1 to TRBJ1-4; D is uncertain. V lost 3 bases and J 0 bases, leaving 5 bases between the germline ends. Germline CDR1 and CDR2: DFQATT and SNEGSKA (reference sequence). The CDR3 spans 13 residues. CDR3 region: CSASGTTNEKLFF. CDR3 bases: TGCAGTGCTAGTGGGACAACTAATGAAAAACTGTTTTTT.

The chain carries TRBV19 and TRBJ1-1; TRBD1 matches at 9 bases. Germline V lookup: CDR1 LNHDA, CDR2 SQIVND (reference sequence). With 2 bases clipped from V and 4 bases from J, the junction kept 5 bases outside the gene matches. This CDR3 is built from 15 residues. CDR3 in amino acids: CASSIRDREVTEAFF. As DNA, the CDR3 is TGTGCCAGTAGTATAAGGGACAGGGAGGTCACTGAAGCTTTCTTT. The full variable domain, rest sourced from reference TRBV19 and TRBJ1-1, is DGGITQSPKYLFRKEGQNVTLSCEQNLNHDAMYWYRQDPGQGLRLIYYSQIVNDFQKGDIAEGYSVSREKKESFPLTVTSAQKNPTAFYLCASSIRDREVTEAFFGQGTRLTVV.

The genes are TRBV14 and TRBJ2-5; 9 bases agree with TRBD1. The CDR3 has 15 amino acids. The ends lost 5 bases at V and 1 base at J; junction bases unmatched: 5. Germline V CDR1 and CDR2: SGHDN, FVKESK. DNA for the CDR3: TGTGCCAGCAGCAAGGGACAGGGAATCCAAGAGACCCAGTACTTC. Translating it yields CASSKGQGIQETQYF. The full variable domain, completed using reference TRBV14 and TRBJ2-5, is EAGVTQFPSHSVIEKGQTVTLRCDPISGHDNLYWYRRVMGKEIKFLLHFVKESKQDESGMPNNRFLAERTGGTYSTLKVQPAELEDSGVYFCASSKGQGIQETQYFGPGTRLLVL.

This chain uses TRBV28 with TRBJ1-2; D gene ambiguous. In germline, CDR1 is MDHEN, CDR2 SYDVKM. V was cut by 4 bases and J by 8 bases, with 8 bases left in between. The CDR3 has 11 residues. The CDR3 region has the DNA TGTGCCAGCAGTTCAGGAAGGGGCTACACCTTC. As protein: CASSSGRGYTF.

Remarks on this clone: One junction end disagrees with the germline gene, perhaps due to a read error. The genes are TRBV12-3 or TRBV12-4 and TRBJ1-2; 8 nucleotides align to TRBD1. This CDR3 contains 13 residues. CDR3 bases: TGTGCCAGCAGTTTAGACCAGGGGGCAAGAGTGGCCTTC. This translates into CASSLDQGARVAF.

This clone was detected a few times. V is TRBV13 and J is TRBJ2-1, with D possibly being TRBD2 (6 bases). Between the trimmed V and J ends, which lost 6 bases and 3 bases, there was a span of 15 bases. CDR3 length equals 15 residues. In germline, CDR1 is PRHDT, CDR2 FYEKMQ (reference sequence). This chain's CDR3 is CASRRAAGSYNEQFF. CDR3 DNA sequence: TGTGCCAGCAGGAGGGCGGCCGGGAGCTACAATGAGCAGTTCTTC. The full variable domain, in which reference TRBV13 and TRBJ2-1 provide the parts outside the CDR3, is AAGVIQSPRHLIKEKRETATLKCYPIPRHDTVYWYQQGPGQDPQFLISFYEKMQSDKGSIPDRFSAQQFSDYHSELNMSSLELGDSALYFCASRRAAGSYNEQFFGPGTRLTVL.

This rearrangement joins TRBV10-3 to TRBJ1-2, with D possibly being TRBD1 (6 bases). The CDR3 is made up of 18 amino acids. V lost 6 bases to trimming and J lost 4 bases, with 27 bases between them. CDR1 and CDR2 from the germline V gene are ENHRY and SYGVKD. The CDR3 spells CAISYNQQGTRTPYGYTF. The DNA for the CDR3 is TGTGCCATCAGCTACAACCAACAGGGAACCAGAACCCCCTATGGCTACACCTTC.